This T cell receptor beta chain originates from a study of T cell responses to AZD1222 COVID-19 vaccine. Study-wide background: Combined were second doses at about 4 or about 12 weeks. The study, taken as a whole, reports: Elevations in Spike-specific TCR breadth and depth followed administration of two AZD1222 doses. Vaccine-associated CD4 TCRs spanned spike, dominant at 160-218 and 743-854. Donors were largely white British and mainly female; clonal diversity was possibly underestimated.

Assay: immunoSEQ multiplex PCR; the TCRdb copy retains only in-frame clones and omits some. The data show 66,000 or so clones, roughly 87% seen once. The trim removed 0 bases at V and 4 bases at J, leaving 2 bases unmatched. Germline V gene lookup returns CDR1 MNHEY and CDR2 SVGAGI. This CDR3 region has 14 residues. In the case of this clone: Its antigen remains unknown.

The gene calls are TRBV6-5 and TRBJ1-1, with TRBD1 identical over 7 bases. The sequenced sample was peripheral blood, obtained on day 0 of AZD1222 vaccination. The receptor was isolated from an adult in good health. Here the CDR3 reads CASSYSPGGTEAFF. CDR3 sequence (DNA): TGTGCCAGCAGTTACTCCCCAGGGGGCACTGAAGCTTTCTTT.